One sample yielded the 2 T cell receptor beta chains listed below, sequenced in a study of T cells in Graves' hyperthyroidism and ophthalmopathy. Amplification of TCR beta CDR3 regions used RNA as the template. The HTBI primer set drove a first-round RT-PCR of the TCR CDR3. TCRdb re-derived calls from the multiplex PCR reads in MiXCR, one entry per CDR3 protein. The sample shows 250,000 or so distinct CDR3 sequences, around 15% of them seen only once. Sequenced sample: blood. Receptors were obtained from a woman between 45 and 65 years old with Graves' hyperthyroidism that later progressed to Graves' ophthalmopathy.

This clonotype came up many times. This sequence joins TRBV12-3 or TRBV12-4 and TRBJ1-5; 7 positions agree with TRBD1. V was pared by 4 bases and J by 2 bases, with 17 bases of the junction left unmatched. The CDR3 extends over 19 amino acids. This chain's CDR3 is CASSSRTGVGGYGNQPQHF. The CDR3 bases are TGTGCCAGCAGTTCCCGGACAGGCGTCGGAGGATATGGCAATCAGCCCCAGCATTTT.

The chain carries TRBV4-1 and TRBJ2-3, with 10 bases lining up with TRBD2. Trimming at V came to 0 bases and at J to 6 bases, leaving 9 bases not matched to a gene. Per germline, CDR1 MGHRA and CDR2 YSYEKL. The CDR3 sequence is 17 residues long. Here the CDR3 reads CASSQDAGLAGVDTQYF. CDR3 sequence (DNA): TGCGCCAGCAGCCAAGATGCCGGGCTAGCGGGAGTGGATACGCAGTATTTT.